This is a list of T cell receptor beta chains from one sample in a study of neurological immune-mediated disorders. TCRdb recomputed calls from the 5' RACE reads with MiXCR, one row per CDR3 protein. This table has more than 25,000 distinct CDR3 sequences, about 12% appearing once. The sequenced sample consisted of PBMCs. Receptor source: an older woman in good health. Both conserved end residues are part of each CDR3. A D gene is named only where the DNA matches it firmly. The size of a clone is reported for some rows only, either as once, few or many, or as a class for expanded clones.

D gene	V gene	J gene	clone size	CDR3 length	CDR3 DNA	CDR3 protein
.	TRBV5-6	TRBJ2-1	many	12	TGTGCCAGCAGCTTGGGAGGGACCAAGCAGTTCTTC	CASSLGGTKQFF
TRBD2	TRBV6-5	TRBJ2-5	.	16	TGTGCCACCAGACTTACTAGCGTGGGGTTGGGGGAGACCCAGTACTTC	CATRLTSVGLGETQYF
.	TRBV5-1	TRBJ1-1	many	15	TGCGCCAGCAGCTTGGAAGGCAGGGGAGAATCTGAAGCTTTCTTT	CASSLEGRGESEAFF
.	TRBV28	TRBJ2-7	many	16	TGTGCCAGCAGTTTAGTCTCCTGGGGACGAAACTACGAGCAGTACTTC	CASSLVSWGRNYEQYF
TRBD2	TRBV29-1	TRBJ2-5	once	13	TGCAGCGTTGTCTCTCGGGGGGGAGAGACCCAGTACTTC	CSVVSRGGETQYF
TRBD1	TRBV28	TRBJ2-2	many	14	TGTGCCAGCAGTGTGGACAGGGGCACCGGGGAGCTGTTTTTT	CASSVDRGTGELFF
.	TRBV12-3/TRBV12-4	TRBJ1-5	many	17	TGTGCCAGCAGTTTAGCGCCGGCCAGGGTCTTCAATCAGCCCCAGCATTTT	CASSLAPARVFNQPQHF
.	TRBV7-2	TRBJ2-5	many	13	TGTGCCAGCAGGATAGGCATCCAAGAGACCCAGTACTTC	CASRIGIQETQYF
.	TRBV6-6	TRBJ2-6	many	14	TGTGCCGCCGCCGGGGTCTCTGGGGCCAACGTCCTGACTTTC	CAAAGVSGANVLTF
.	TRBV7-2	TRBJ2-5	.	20	.	CASSFYICSASYLGGETQYF
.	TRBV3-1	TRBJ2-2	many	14	TGTGCCAGCAGCCGGTCAGGGAGTACCGGGGAGCTGTTTTTT	CASSRSGSTGELFF
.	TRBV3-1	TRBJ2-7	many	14	TGTGCCAGCAGCCAAGACAGGGTTTCAAGCGAGCAGTACTTC	CASSQDRVSSEQYF
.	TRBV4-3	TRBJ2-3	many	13	TGCGCCAGCAGGGGAACAGGGACAGATACGCAGTATTTT	CASRGTGTDTQYF
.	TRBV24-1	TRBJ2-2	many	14	TGTGCCACCAGTGATCCTGGTCACACCGGGGAGCTGTTTTTT	CATSDPGHTGELFF
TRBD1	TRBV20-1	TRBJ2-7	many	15	TGCAGTGCTAGCCGATCCGGGACAGTTTCCTACGAGCAGTACTTC	CSASRSGTVSYEQYF
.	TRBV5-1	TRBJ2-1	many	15	TGCGCCAGCAGCTTGGACGGGGCGAGTTACAATGAGCAGTTCTTC	CASSLDGASYNEQFF
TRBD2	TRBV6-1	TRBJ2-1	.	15	TGTGCCAGCAGTGACGGCGGGGGATCGTCGAATGAGCAGTTCTTC	CASSDGGGSSNEQFF
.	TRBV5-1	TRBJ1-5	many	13	TGCGCCAGCAGCTTGGAGGCGGGTCAGCCCCAGCATTTT	CASSLEAGQPQHF
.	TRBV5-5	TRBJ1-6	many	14	TGTGCCAGCAGCCCTTGGACCGGGGGTTCACCCCTCCACTTT	CASSPWTGGSPLHF
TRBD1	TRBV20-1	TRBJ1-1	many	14	TGCAGTGCTAGAGATCGCAGGGGGCACACTGAAGCTTTCTTT	CSARDRRGHTEAFF
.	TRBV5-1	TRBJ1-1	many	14	TGCGCCAGCAGCTTGGACAGACCGAACACTGAAGCTTTCTTT	CASSLDRPNTEAFF
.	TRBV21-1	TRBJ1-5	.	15	TGTGCCAGCAGCATCCAGGGGGTAGGGAATCAGCCCCAGCATTTT	CASSIQGVGNQPQHF
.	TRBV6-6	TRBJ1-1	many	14	TGTGCCAGCACCGTGGACAGACTGGGGGCTGAAGCTTTCTTT	CASTVDRLGAEAFF
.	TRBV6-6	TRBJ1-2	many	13	TGTGCCAGCAGTTACCTACGGGACTCTGGCTACACCTTC	CASSYLRDSGYTF
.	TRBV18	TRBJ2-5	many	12	TGTGCCAGCTCACCACAAGAAGAGACCCAGTACTTC	CASSPQEETQYF
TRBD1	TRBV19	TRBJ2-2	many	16	TGTGCCAGTACCCCTGCTCGGGACAGGGTCACCGGGGAGCTGTTTTTT	CASTPARDRVTGELFF
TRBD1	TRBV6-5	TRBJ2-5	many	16	TGTGCCAGCAGTTACTTTCAGGGGGCAGAGGAAGAGACCCAGTACTTC	CASSYFQGAEEETQYF
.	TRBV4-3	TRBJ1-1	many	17	TGCGCCAGCAGCCAAGCTAAGGACCAGTATATGGACACTGAAGCTTTCTTT	CASSQAKDQYMDTEAFF
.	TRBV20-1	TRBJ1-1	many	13	TGCAGTGCTCCAGAAACCATGAACACTGAAGCTTTCTTT	CSAPETMNTEAFF
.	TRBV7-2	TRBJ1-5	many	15	TGTGCCAGCAGCTTCGTGGGAGCGGGCAATCAGCCCCAGCATTTT	CASSFVGAGNQPQHF
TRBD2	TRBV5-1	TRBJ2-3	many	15	TGCGCCAGCAGCTCGGGGGGGGGCCGACAAGATACGCAGTATTTT	CASSSGGGRQDTQYF